The clone carrying this T cell receptor (beta chain) was seen at least ten times. As yet, its antigen is unknown. The CDR3 is made up of 13 amino acids. Trimming took off 3 bases at V and 1 base at J, with 5 bases between the two ends. Germline assignment: CDR1 SGDLS and CDR2 YYNGEE. The data were taken from a study of blood T cells in healthy people across ages. Primers used in a second PCR of about 6 to 11 cycles were a sample-barcoded 5' primer and a J-beta primer mix. Each cDNA was tagged by a template-switch adaptor containing 12 random nucleotides. TCRdb re-called the 5' RACE reads through MiXCR, storing one row per CDR3 protein. The table records some 930,000 distinct CDR3 sequences, approximately 32% of them present only once. Broader study findings: Unsorted PBMC material precluded a definitive naive versus antigen-experienced comparison.

The data also belong to a second study, concerning T cells of mothers and their children. Turning to that study: Healthy Caucasian mothers, three in number, and their six children were the donors. Every mother produced more than 10 million TCR beta CDR3 reads, whereas every child provided 2.5 million to 3.5 million.

The chain carries TRBV9 and TRBJ2-1; D ambiguous. The material sequenced was blood. The origin of this receptor is a woman aged 40 to 50 in good health. Written as DNA, the CDR3 is TGTGCCAGCAGCGCACGTTCCTACAATGAGCAGTTCTTC. Translating gives CASSARSYNEQFF.